The 18 T cell receptor beta chains presented below share a single source sample, sequenced in a study of blood T cell repertoires in COVID-19. TCRdb keeps only in-frame clones here, not all; method: immunoSEQ multiplex PCR. The sample has approximately 60,000 clones, roughly 87% seen once. Sequencing input: peripheral blood. These receptor sequences come from a woman in her sixties or seventies with acute or convalescent COVID-19.

The V and J genes are TRBV6-5 and TRBJ2-5; D perhaps matches TRBD1 (6 bases). V shed 8 bases and J shed 5 bases, with 9 bases lying between them. Germline V gene data show CDR1 as MNHEY and CDR2 as SVGAGI. This CDR3 spans 11 amino acids. CDR3 nucleotides: TGTGCCAGCTCGAGGGGGGAGACCCAGTACTTC. Protein product: CASSRGETQYF.

V and J are TRBV12-5 and TRBJ2-1; maybe TRBD2 (7 bases). This CDR3 is built from 14 residues. From germline, CDR1 is LGHNT and CDR2 FRNRAP. Trimming pared 1 base from V and 7 bases from J, leaving 11 bases between. The CDR3 coding sequence is TGTGCTAGTGGTTTGGGGGCGGGGGCAAATGAGCAGTTCTTC. Protein product: CASGLGAGANEQFF.

This clone was detected once. This chain uses TRBV21-1 with TRBJ2-7; the tabulated D call, TRBD1, remains unverified against the DNA. TRBV21-1 is given as a pseudogene. The CDR3 sequence is 17 residues long. The DNA for the CDR3 is TGTGCCAGCAGCCCCCAGATGGAACAGGGACCTCGCTACGAGCAGTACTTC. This encodes CASSPQMEQGPRYEQYF.

V usage is TRBV19 and J usage is TRBJ2-1; 7 nucleotides align to TRBD1. CDR3 size: 15 residues. The germline gives CDR1 LNHDA, CDR2 SQIVND (reference sequence). The V gene end was trimmed by 4 bases and the J gene end by 0 bases; junction bases not matched to a gene: 3. The CDR3 reads CASSRRQGSYNEQFF. The CDR3 region has the DNA TGTGCCAGTAGTAGGAGACAGGGCTCCTACAATGAGCAGTTCTTC.

The J gene is TRBJ2-1, the V gene TRBV6-2 or TRBV6-3; TRBD2 is a possible D gene (5 bases). Per germline, CDR1 MNHEY and CDR2 SVGEGT. V lost 5 bases, J lost 0 bases, and 8 bases lay in between. The CDR3 length is 14 residues. The CDR3 here is CASSPRDSYNEQFF. CDR3 coding DNA: TGTGCCAGCAGTCCGAGGGACTCCTACAATGAGCAGTTCTTC.

This clone has only a few counts. CDR3 sequence: CASSALGGGPPTNYGYTF. The CDR3 nucleotides are TGTGCCAGTAGTGCCCTAGGAGGGGGCCCTCCGACTAACTATGGCTACACCTTC. The chain joins TRBV19 to TRBJ1-2; 7 bases match TRBD1. Germline trimming cut 5 bases from V and 0 bases from J; bases unmatched to any gene: 15. The CDR3 runs 18 residues. Germline V gene data show CDR1 as LNHDA and CDR2 as SQIVND (reference sequence).

This clone turned up a few times. The rearrangement links TRBV10-3 to TRBJ1-5, with D perhaps TRBD1 (6 bases). Germline V CDR1 and CDR2: ENHRY, SYGVKD. V lost 10 bases, J lost 5 bases, and 12 bases lay in between. CDR3 size: 12 residues. CDR3 sequence reads: CATRTADQPQHF. The CDR3 DNA sequence: TGTGCCACCCGGACAGCAGATCAGCCCCAGCATTTT.

This chain connects TRBV3-1 (or the pseudogene TRBV3-2) to TRBJ1-1; maybe TRBD1 (5 bases). There are 14 residues in the CDR3. The V end was cut by 6 bases, the J end by 4 bases, with 15 bases between. CDR1 and CDR2 from the germline V gene are LGHDT and YNNKEL (reference sequence). The CDR3 loop is CASRRRGVGTEAFF. In DNA form, the CDR3 reads TGTGCCAGCAGGCGGAGGGGAGTAGGCACTGAAGCTTTCTTT.

V usage is TRBV29-1 and J usage is TRBJ2-5, with TRBD1 identical over 7 bases. There are 13 residues in the CDR3. The germline V gene encodes CDR1 SQVTM and CDR2 ANQGSEA. Trimming at V came to 6 bases and at J to 5 bases, leaving 9 bases not matched to a gene. CDR3 sequence: CSVEGARDETQYF. The CDR3 nucleotides read TGCAGCGTCGAGGGGGCCCGGGATGAGACCCAGTACTTC.

The genes are TRBV4-2 and TRBJ1-3; D remains ambiguous. The CDR3 consists of 16 residues. V gave up 0 bases and J gave up 4 bases, with 13 bases separating them. From germline, CDR1 is LGHNA and CDR2 YNFKEQ. The CDR3: CASSQDLAGSGNTIYF. The CDR3 DNA sequence: TGTGCCAGCAGCCAAGATTTAGCGGGGTCCGGAAACACCATATATTTT.

The chain employs TRBV10-3 and TRBJ2-2; the D gene is possibly TRBD1 (6 bases). The germline V and J ends were trimmed by 11 bases and 9 bases, with 13 bases remaining between them. CDR3 length equals 11 residues. Per the germline V gene, CDR1 is ENHRY and CDR2 is SYGVKD. CDR3 DNA: TGTGCCGTCGAACAGGGTTGGGAGCTGTTTTTT. It specifies CAVEQGWELFF.

This chain uses TRBV5-1 with TRBJ1-2, with a tentative D call TRBD1 (6 bases). Deletions cut 5 bases from V and 4 bases from J, with 15 bases between. CDR3 length: 14 amino acids. Germline V gene sequence: CDR1 SGHRS, CDR2 YFSETQ. Written as DNA, the CDR3 is TGCGCCAGCAGGCAGGACAGCCACCTCTATGGCTACACCTTC. This translates into CASRQDSHLYGYTF.

V and J are TRBV6-1 and TRBJ2-3; no clear D gene. V shed 0 bases and J shed 6 bases, with 10 bases lying between them. The CDR3 sequence is 14 residues long. Germline V gives CDR1 MNHNS, CDR2 SASEGT. The CDR3 here is CASSEALSRDTQYF. In nucleotides, the CDR3 is TGTGCCAGCAGTGAAGCGTTGTCCCGGGATACGCAGTATTTT.

In DNA, the CDR3 is TGTGCCAGCACCTTCTCGGGGGGCGAGGCTGGCTACACCTTC. This translates into CASTFSGGEAGYTF. The chain carries TRBV6-5 and TRBJ1-2; tentatively, D is TRBD1 (6 bases). Germline assignment: CDR1 MNHEY and CDR2 SVGAGI. V dropped 7 bases and J dropped 7 bases, with 19 bases sitting between them. CDR3 length: 14 residues.

The chain recombines TRBV9 with TRBJ2-1; D ambiguous. Germline CDR1 reads SGDLS; CDR2 reads YYNGEE. Trimming took off 2 bases at V and 15 bases at J, with 15 bases between the two ends. The CDR3 covers 12 residues. The CDR3 DNA reads as TGTGCCAGCAGCGTGGGCGATGCTGTATTGTTCTTC. This translates into CASSVGDAVLFF. Full variable domain (outside the CDR3, taken from reference TRBV9 and TRBJ2-1): DSGVTQTPKHLITATGQRVTLRCSPRSGDLSVYWYQQSLDQGLQFLIQYYNGEERAKGNILERFSAQQFPDLHSELNLSSLELGDSALYFCASSVGDAVLFFGPGTRLTVL.

The chain joins TRBV5-4 to TRBJ2-7; possibly TRBD2 for D (6 bases). The germline V and J ends were trimmed by 7 bases and 9 bases, with 11 bases remaining between them. The CDR3 sequence is 10 residues long. The V gene's germline CDR1 is SGHNT and CDR2 YYREEE (reference sequence). The CDR3 spells CASRGSWQYF. In DNA, the CDR3 is TGTGCCAGCCGGGGGTCATGGCAGTACTTC.

CDR3 amino acids: CASSLGAGSQGGETQYF. Written as DNA, the CDR3 is TGTGCCAGCAGCTTAGGGGCGGGGAGCCAGGGGGGAGAGACCCAGTACTTC. The chain uses TRBV7-2 and TRBJ2-5, with D perhaps matching TRBD1 (7 bases). CDR1 is SGHTA and CDR2 is FQGNSA in the germline V gene. V lost 1 base and J 4 bases, leaving 19 bases between the germline ends. This CDR3 spans 17 amino acids.

The rearrangement joins TRBV30 to TRBJ2-2, with TRBD2 matching over 8 bases. Germline CDR1 is GTSNPN and CDR2 is SVGIG (reference sequence). This CDR3 contains 16 residues. The trim removed 2 bases at V and 1 base at J, leaving 6 bases unmatched. CDR3 coding DNA: TGTGCCTGGAGTACCCGGGGGGGAAGGAACACCGGGGAGCTGTTTTTT. Its protein product is CAWSTRGGRNTGELFF.